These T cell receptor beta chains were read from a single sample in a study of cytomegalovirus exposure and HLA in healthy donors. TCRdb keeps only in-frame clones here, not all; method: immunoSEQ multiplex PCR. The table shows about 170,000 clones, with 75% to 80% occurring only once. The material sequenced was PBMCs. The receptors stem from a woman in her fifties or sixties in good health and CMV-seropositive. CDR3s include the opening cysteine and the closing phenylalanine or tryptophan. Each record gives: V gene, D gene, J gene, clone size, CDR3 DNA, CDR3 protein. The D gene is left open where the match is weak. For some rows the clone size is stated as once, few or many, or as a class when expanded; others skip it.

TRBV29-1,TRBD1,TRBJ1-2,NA,TGCAGCGTTGACCAAGGGAAGGACAGGGCCTGGGGCTATGGCTACACCTTC,CSVDQGKDRAWGYGYTF
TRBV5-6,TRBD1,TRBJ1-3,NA,TGTGCCAGCAGCCGGGGACAGACTTTCTCTGGAAACACCATATATTTT,CASSRGQTFSGNTIYF
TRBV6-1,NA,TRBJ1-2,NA,TGTGCCAGTTCCCCCTCGGGGGGCCGTAACTATGGCTACACCTTC,CASSPSGGRNYGYTF
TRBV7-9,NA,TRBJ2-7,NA,TGTGCCAGCAGCTTAGCCGGGAACTCCTACGAGCAGTACTTC,CASSLAGNSYEQYF
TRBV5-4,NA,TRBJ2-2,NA,TGTGCCAGCAGCTCCTCGGAGTGGTCCGGGGAGCTGTTTTTT,CASSSSEWSGELFF
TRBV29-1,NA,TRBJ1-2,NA,TGCAGCGGTCAGGGTAACTATGGCTACACCTTC,CSGQGNYGYTF
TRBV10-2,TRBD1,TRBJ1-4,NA,TGCGCCAGCAGTGGACAGGGGACTAATGAAAAACTGTTTTTT,CASSGQGTNEKLFF
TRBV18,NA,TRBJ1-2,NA,TGTGCCAGCTCACCGGGCAGCTATGGCTACACCTTC,CASSPGSYGYTF
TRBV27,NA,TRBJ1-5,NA,TGTGCCAGCAGTCAACGGGGAGGGAATCAGCCCCAGCATTTT,CASSQRGGNQPQHF
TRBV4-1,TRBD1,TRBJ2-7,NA,TGCGCCAGCAGCCAAACCGGGACAGGGGTCGAGCAGTACTTC,CASSQTGTGVEQYF
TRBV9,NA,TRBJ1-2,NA,TGTGCCAGCAACATAAAGACAGGAGATTATGGCTACACCTTC,CASNIKTGDYGYTF
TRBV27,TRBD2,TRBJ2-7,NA,TGTGCCAGCAGTCCACGGACTAGCGGGGGGGCCTTTCGCTACGAGCAGTACTTC,CASSPRTSGGAFRYEQYF
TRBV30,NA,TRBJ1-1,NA,TGTGCCTGGAGGCTAGGGCAGGACATGAACACTGAAGCTTTCTTT,CAWRLGQDMNTEAFF
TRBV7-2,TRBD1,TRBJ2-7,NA,TGTGCCAGCAGCTTAGCGGGACAGGGATACTACGAGCAGTACTTC,CASSLAGQGYYEQYF
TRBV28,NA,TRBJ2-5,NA,TGTGCCAGCAGTTCCCCACCCCCCGGCCAAGAGACCCAGTACTTC,CASSSPPPGQETQYF
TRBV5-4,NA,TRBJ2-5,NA,TGTGCCAGCAGCTTGGACCCAGGCCGGACCCAGTACTTC,CASSLDPGRTQYF
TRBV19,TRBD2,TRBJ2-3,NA,TGTGCCAGTAGTAACCCCGGGACTAGCGCCATAGATACGCAGTATTTT,CASSNPGTSAIDTQYF
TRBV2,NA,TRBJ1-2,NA,TGTGCCAGCAGTGAAGGGGCATCGATCTATGGCTACACCTTC,CASSEGASIYGYTF
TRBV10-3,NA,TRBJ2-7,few,TGTGCCATCAGTGAGTCCGGGGAAGTCTACGAGCAGTACTTC,CAISESGEVYEQYF
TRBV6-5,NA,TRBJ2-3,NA,TGTGCCAGCACCCTACTAGGGAGCACAGATACGCAGTATTTT,CASTLLGSTDTQYF
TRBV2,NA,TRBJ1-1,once,TGTGCCAGCAGTGTTTCCCTAGACAGTTTGGACACTGAAGCTTTCTTT,CASSVSLDSLDTEAFF
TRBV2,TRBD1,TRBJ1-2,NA,TGTGCCAGCAACCCGGGACAGGGGTATGGCTACACCTTC,CASNPGQGYGYTF
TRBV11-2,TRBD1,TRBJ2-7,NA,TGTGCCAGCACCTTCGGGACAGGGGGTTACGAGCAGTACTTC,CASTFGTGGYEQYF
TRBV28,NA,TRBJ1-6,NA,TGTGCCAGCATCGGGTTCGGGAACGGAGATTCACCCCTCCACTTT,CASIGFGNGDSPLHF
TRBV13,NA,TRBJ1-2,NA,TGTGCCAGCAGCTTAGAAGTAGAATATGGCTACACCTTC,CASSLEVEYGYTF
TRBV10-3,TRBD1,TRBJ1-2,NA,TGTGCCACGAGACAGGGGGCCGCCGACTATGGCTACACCTTC,CATRQGAADYGYTF
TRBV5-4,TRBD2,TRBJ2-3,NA,TGTGCCAGCAGCTTGCGGGGGGGCACAGATACGCAGTATTTT,CASSLRGGTDTQYF
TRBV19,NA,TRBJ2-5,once,TGTGCCAGTAGTGCACATGACATGCAGGCGACCCAGTACTTC,CASSAHDMQATQYF
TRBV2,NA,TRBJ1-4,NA,TGTGCCAGCATAAGACGGCTAGGGAGTGCAACTAATGAAAAACTGTTTTTT,CASIRRLGSATNEKLFF
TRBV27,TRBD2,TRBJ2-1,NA,TGTGCCAGCAGACCTGTAGCGGGAGGGGGCAATGAGCAGTTCTTC,CASRPVAGGGNEQFF
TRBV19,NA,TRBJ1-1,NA,TGTGCCAGTCAAGTGGGACACAGGAACACTGAAGCTTTCTTT,CASQVGHRNTEAFF
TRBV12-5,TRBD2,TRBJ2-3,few,TGTGCTAGTGGTTTGGCCCCGGGACTAGCGGGATCAGATACGCAGTATTTT,CASGLAPGLAGSDTQYF